These 8 T cell receptor beta chains share one sample of origin, sequenced in a study of blood T cell repertoires in COVID-19. Repertoires were generated with immunoSEQ multiplex PCR, while TCRdb's copy carries only in-frame clones and drops some. The sample shows approximately 100,000 clones, around nine tenths of them seen only once. Input material: peripheral blood. These TCRs come from a human donor with acute or convalescent COVID-19. The donor label of this sample is uncertain.

The V and J genes are TRBV5-1 and TRBJ2-3; perhaps TRBD2 as D (6 bases). V lost 0 bases and J 10 bases, leaving 15 bases between the germline ends. Germline lookup yields CDR1 SGHRS and CDR2 YFSETQ. The CDR3 loop spans 14 amino acids. The chain's CDR3 is CASSLAPGSGSQYF. The CDR3 coding sequence is TGCGCCAGCAGCTTGGCCCCGGGTAGCGGTTCGCAGTATTTT. Full variable domain (rest looked up from reference TRBV5-1 and TRBJ2-3): KAGVTQTPRYLIKTRGQQVTLSCSPISGHRSVSWYQQTPGQGLQFLFEYFSETQRNKGNFPGRFSGRQFSNSRSEMNVSTLELGDSALYLCASSLAPGSGSQYFGPGTRLTVL.

The chain uses TRBV29-1 and TRBJ2-7; 9 bases match TRBD1. V shed 5 bases and J 3 bases; nucleotides not matched to a gene: 8. CDR1 is SQVTM, CDR2 ANQGSEA, per germline. The CDR3 has 14 amino acids. The CDR3: CSVTGTGINYEQYF. In DNA form, the CDR3 reads TGCAGCGTTACCGGGACAGGGATCAACTACGAGCAGTACTTC.

The J gene is TRBJ2-1, the V gene TRBV7-6; 7 nucleotides align to TRBD2. Germline CDR1 and CDR2: SGHVS and FNYEAQ. The trim removed 1 base at V and 7 bases at J, leaving 7 bases unmatched. The CDR3 length is 15 residues. CDR3 in DNA: TGTGCCAGCAGCTTAGGAGGGAGGGCGACGAATGAGCAGTTCTTC. It translates to CASSLGGRATNEQFF.

This clone was seen more than once but under ten times. CDR3 residues: CASSLTSGGVPYEQYF. CDR3 DNA sequence: TGTGCCAGCAGCTTAACTAGCGGGGGGGTTCCCTACGAGCAGTACTTC. The chain couples TRBV7-2 to TRBJ2-7; 13 nucleotides agree with TRBD2. This CDR3 is built from 16 residues. The germline V gene encodes CDR1 SGHTA and CDR2 FQGNSA. V lost 2 bases, J lost 2 bases, and 3 bases stayed unmatched.

The chain joins TRBV4-2 to TRBJ1-1; the D gene is possibly TRBD1 (5 bases). Germline CDR1 LGHNA, CDR2 YNFKEQ. CDR3 length: 15 residues. Trimming cost V 1 base and J 1 base, with 10 bases left between them. CDR3 sequence reads: CASSQVGQGNTEAFF. The CDR3 nucleotides are TGTGCCAGCAGCCAAGTTGGCCAGGGGAACACTGAAGCTTTCTTT.

This chain links TRBV6-2 or TRBV6-3 with TRBJ1-1, with D uncertain. The CDR3 covers 12 residues. Trimming stripped 5 bases from V and 5 bases from J, with 9 bases between. Germline-derived CDR1 and CDR2 are MNHEY and SVGEGT. Here the CDR3 DNA reads TGTGCCAGCAGTAAACAAGATACTGAAGCTTTCTTT. Translation: CASSKQDTEAFF.

The chain combines TRBV27 with TRBJ1-4; 9 positions agree with TRBD1. Germline CDR1 and CDR2: MNHEY and SMNVEV (reference sequence). Trimming at V came to 9 bases and at J to 8 bases, leaving 13 bases not matched to a gene. This CDR3 has 15 amino acids. DNA for the CDR3: TGTGCCAGTCGCCCTCTTACAGGGGGCGCGGAAAAACTGTTTTTT. Translating gives CASRPLTGGAEKLFF. Full variable domain (rest looked up from reference TRBV27 and TRBJ1-4): EAQVTQNPRYLITVTGKKLTVTCSQNMNHEYMSWYRQDPGLGLRQIYYSMNVEVTDKGDVPEGYKVSRKEKRNFPLILESPSPNQTSLYFCASRPLTGGAEKLFFGSGTQLSVL.

The chain uses TRBV30 and TRBJ1-2; 7 bases agree with TRBD1. CDR1 and CDR2 from the germline V gene are GTSNPN and SVGIG (reference sequence). This CDR3 region has 11 residues. V lost 4 bases and J lost 6; bases outside the gene matches: 2. The CDR3: CAWTTGDGYTF. CDR3 bases: TGTGCCTGGACCACAGGGGATGGCTACACCTTC. Complete variable domain (other parts from reference TRBV30 and TRBJ1-2): SQTIHQWPATLVQPVGSPLSLECTVEGTSNPNLYWYRQAAGRGLQLLFYSVGIGQISSEVPQNLSASRPQDRQFILSSKKLLLSDSGFYLCAWTTGDGYTFGSGTRLTVV.